The sequence of this T cell receptor (beta chain) was determined in a study of cytomegalovirus exposure and HLA in healthy donors (dated by TCRdb to about 2017). Background on the whole study: According to an earlier analysis of around 600 of the donors, 150 million to 200 million T cells yielded roughly 110 million unique TCR beta sequences and approximately 300 Gb of sequence data. An early release covering about 600 HLA-typed donors comprised about 310 gigabases of sequencing data and around 80 million unique TCR sequences. Among the roughly 400 genotyped donors, about 85% belonged to the genetic ancestry cluster associated with self-reported Caucasian donors. The aim of the study was to test whether cataloging public T cell receptors could identify signatures of past pathogen exposure. The study used immunosequencing to profile the T cell repertoires of 600 to 850 subjects and linked those repertoires to cytomegalovirus serostatus. Besides the first cohort of more than 650 subjects, a separate validation cohort made up of 90 to 150 different subjects was used. High-throughput TCR immunosequencing, statistical association of individual TCRs with disease status, and machine learning were combined to predict cytomegalovirus infection status. In a later analysis, previously published TCR beta repertoires from 666 donors were re-analyzed and high-resolution HLA genotyping was added so that TCR occurrence patterns could be studied. In the later analysis, no new phenotypic data were used to find candidate immune exposures; instead, reliance was placed on TCR beta sequences and their occurrence across donors. To decide whether each TCR beta V gene segment behaved as functional or pseudogenic, an earlier analysis of fewer than 750 of the donors relied on high-throughput TCR beta sequencing. Alongside the repertoire data, information on donor age, sex, ethnicity and CMV serostatus was compiled. In a later genetic analysis, genome-wide SNP genotypes for about three fifths of the 666 donors were used, and that subset was treated as a discovery cohort. Every discovery cohort repertoire had been produced on one sequencing platform. Class I and class II HLA loci were covered by the typing at four-digit resolution. The number of donors typed differed by locus, with roughly 629-640 for A, B, C, DRB1 and DQB1, over 500 for DQA1, 606 for DPA1, and around 460 for DPB1. About 5 DR-DQ haplotypes were handled as single units for association and clustering, since linkage in the cohort was strong. Across around 400 genotyped donors of the cohort, an average of approximately 220,000 unique TCR beta nucleotide sequences per donor were sequenced, and 15% to 20% of those sequences were non-productive.

Cut back by 7 bases and 3 bases, the V and J ends lie 18 bases apart. From its cysteine to its phenylalanine, the CDR3 spans 15 amino acids. Kept here is only the CDR3 DNA, which spans 45 bases and is read in frame from base 1. The germline V gene gives CDR1 as SGHTA and CDR2 as FQGNSA. This clone was counted only a few times. The antigen this receptor binds is unknown. Per-nucleotide qualities are absent, and no much larger clonotype sits a single base away. Library preparation employed the immunoSEQ multiplex PCR assay. The multiplex PCR relied on a mix of 60 forward primers for TCR Vbeta segments and 13 reverse primers for TCR Jbeta segments. A multiplex PCR assay on genomic DNA amplified the CDR3 region of rearranged TCR beta genes. On the Illumina HiSeq System, the amplified TCR beta libraries were sequenced as 87-base-pair reads. Turning to the authors' computational methods: A later analysis counted tens of millions of unique TCR beta chains across the 640 or so repertoires, and roughly 11 million of these chains were shared by at least two donors. Raw reads were error-corrected and collapsed into unique sequences by a nearest-neighbor algorithm in which closely related sequences were merged to remove PCR and sequencing errors. Alignment of CDR3 sequences to IMGT reference sequences was used to assign V, D and J gene segments. For a sequence to be retained, a match of at least six nucleotides to both a V gene segment and a J gene segment was required. Rearrangements were called productive when the CDR3 lacked stop codons and stayed in frame with V and J; all others were non-productive. CDR3 was defined according to IMGT convention as the region running from the second conserved V-encoded cysteine to the conserved J-encoded phenylalanine. Sequences without an unambiguous match to a single V gene segment were excluded from the earlier analysis of over 500 of the donors. An earlier analysis of about 600 of the donors called V segments functional above 56.7% productive rearrangements and segregating when the between-donor standard deviation exceeded 5%. A statistical classification framework was developed to diagnose cytomegalovirus status using the catalog of TCR beta chain sequences. A later analysis assigned V and J genes by comparing TCR nucleotide sequences with IMGT/GENE-DB human TR gene sequences. A later analysis assigned CDR3 sequences and most-parsimonious VDJ recombination scenarios with the TCRdist pipeline. In a later analysis, every TCR beta chain was defined by the combination of its CDR3 amino acid sequence and its V-gene family, and reads without a unique V-gene family were dropped. To address suspected cross-contamination and a sequencing artifact, a later analysis removed around 590 highly shared, low-generation-probability nucleotide sequences. In a later analysis, a clonal expansion index was calculated for each public chain from normalized within-repertoire ranks of inferred template counts. In a later analysis, generation probabilities were computed using a VDJ recombination model fitted to out-of-frame rearrangements, and the results were checked against IGoR. In a later analysis, hypergeometric tests were used to score TCR-TCR, TCR-HLA and TCR-CMV co-occurrence, with a repertoire-size bias correction applied to TCR pairs. To estimate false discovery rates, a later analysis permuted the HLA or CMV assignments 20 times. In a later analysis, co-occurring TCRs were grouped with DBSCAN, and TCRdist sequence similarity was added when clustering was performed within HLA-allele-positive subsets. For co-occurrence clustering, repertoires with fewer than 30,000 or more than 120,000 public chains were excluded, along with four to six repertoires with anomalous nucleotide sharing. The table comes from immuneACCESS by way of TCRdb, which keeps in-frame sequences with V and J called. Part of the clones is missing from these tables; in studies checked, under half for an unresolved V gene and the rest for unknown reasons. V and J calls and clone size are given by that table; D and trimming were obtained from the DNA. The sample data list 85,000 to 100,000 clones, and more than 55% of these were observed just once. About 2.3% of the sample is in the top ten clones.

The cohort consisted of hundreds of healthy bone marrow donors. All cohort members were sampled while nominally healthy, although unrecorded immune exposures were likely present. Of the approximately 700 cohort members, more than 250 had a positive CMV serostatus and about 400 had a negative one, while no CMV serostatus was recorded for the donor. A peripheral blood sample was provided by each donor, and peripheral blood mononuclear cells were used for TCR beta sequencing. The Qiagen DNeasy Blood Extraction Kit was used to extract genomic DNA from the blood cell samples. Results and caveats for the whole study, not just this receptor: V-gene and J-gene trimming of TCR beta chains was associated with a missense DCLRE1C variant in a later genetic analysis, and the association was replicated in an independent cohort. In a later genetic analysis, fewer N-insertions in productive TCRs were reported among donors in an Asian-associated ancestry cluster than the roughly 640-donor mean. While some public TCRs were present in many individuals, most TCR sequences turned up only very rarely across donors. Most CMV-associated TCR beta chains appeared to be HLA-restricted in a later analysis, and the HLA associations seemed to be driven largely by CMV exposure. A later analysis associated about 17,000 TCR beta sequences with specific HLA alleles at a false discovery rate of 0.05. In an earlier analysis of around 600 of the donors, most TCR beta V segments were observed in productive rearrangements about 87% or about 30% of the time, broadly matching IMGT annotations. Immune exposure information for the cohort was limited to CMV serostatus. In vitro tests confirmed that a few of the cytomegalovirus-associated TCR beta chains recognize cytomegalovirus antigens. Some IMGT-functional V segments, including TRBV6-2 and TRBV6-3, could not be distinguished by the 87-base-pair reads and were therefore excluded. Because counts were too low, approximately 18 rarely observed V segments, including chromosome 9 orphons, were excluded from the earlier analysis of several hundred of the donors. In a later analysis, the rate of TCR association differed among HLA loci, with DRB1 alleles having the most associated TCRs and HLA-C alleles having the fewest. The study gave a list of 150 to 200 TCR beta chains associated with cytomegalovirus. Cytomegalovirus status was reported to be diagnosed by the classifier with high specificity and sensitivity in both the original and validation cohorts. When HLA alleles, especially DR and DQ, strongly co-occurred, TCR associations were difficult to assign to individual alleles. Because HLA typing was missing for some donors at each locus, association tests included only the typed subset. Correlated functional status among segregating V segments might be attributable to linkage disequilibrium, but an unknown experimental factor could not be ruled out. Presence/absence analyses assumed roughly uniform sequencing depth across donors, an assumption that may not hold. The cohort was sequenced for TCR beta chains only, and without alpha or paired-chain data the features that could be detected were limited. In a later analysis, HLA-associated TCR beta chains were found to be more clonally expanded and to have lower generation probabilities than equally common non-associated chains. A further reported finding was that TCR beta sequences accurately predicted the HLA-A and HLA-B alleles for most subjects in the first cohort. According to a later analysis, parvovirus B19, influenza, CMV and Epstein-Barr virus appeared linked to several top co-occurrence clusters. The sequencing pipeline was judged likely to have produced a cluster of highly shared sequence variants as a technical artifact. The authors suggested that the approach could potentially be generalized to other disease states and immunological phenotypes.

This clonotype was sampled from a human donor in good health. The chain couples TRBV7-2 to TRBJ1-1; D gene: possibly TRBD1, on 6 matching bases. The specimen sequenced was PBMCs. The CDR3 loop reads CASTKGGGGDTEAFF. The nucleotide sequence reads TGTGCCAGCACCAAAGGGGGGGGTGGGGACACTGAAGCTTTCTTT. Extended through the reference TRBV7-2 and TRBJ1-1 proteins, this CDR3 yields the full variable domain: GAGVSQSPSNKVTEKGKDVELRCDPISGHTALYWYRQSLGQGLEFLIYFQGNSAPDKSGLPSDRFSAERTGGSVSTLTIQRTQQEDSAVYLCASTKGGGGDTEAFFGQGTRLTVV.